Below, one T cell receptor (beta chain) is given with its context. Its antigen is unknown. The CDR3 has 13 amino acids. Germline CDR1 is SQVTM and CDR2 is ANQGSEA. V lost 5 bases, J lost 5 bases, and 15 bases lay in between. These data come from a study of T cells after yellow fever vaccination. 5'RACE template switching produced TCR cDNA carrying a universal primer site and UMIs. TCRdb reprocessed the 5' RACE reads via MiXCR and lists one record per CDR3 protein. The table lists about 330,000 distinct CDR3 sequences, roughly 8.4% of them singletons, with 17% in the top ten. General study findings and limits: A faster peak, day 5 versus 15, was reached by the weaker secondary response. It was a small share of clonotypes that appeared in both CD4 and CD8 compartments. The booster saw the reappearance of most primary-vaccination clones (around 95% CD4, roughly 90% CD8).

The TCR was taken from a man between 18 and 35 years old who received the YFV17D yellow fever vaccine. The sample was PBMCs, taken roughly 46 days after the first yellow fever vaccination. The chain uses TRBV29-1 and TRBJ2-5; D is ambiguous. As DNA, the CDR3 is TGCAGCGTTATGGCTAGAGGTTCCGAGACCCAGTACTTC. Translation: CSVMARGSETQYF.